This record looks at one T cell receptor beta chain sequence and its context. The antigen is unknown. The CDR3 has 18 residues. Germline V gives CDR1 DFQATT, CDR2 SNEGSKA (reference sequence). V gave up 0 bases and J gave up 3 bases; unmatched junction bases: 12. These data are taken from a study of T-cell reconstitution after alpha-beta-depleted transplantation in children. Notes on the study in general: Approximately two months post-transplant, alpha-beta T cells reportedly originated from several hundred expanded graft clones. From surviving recipient T cells and thymic progenitors came the high day-60 TCRbeta diversity observed in some patients.

Preparation of the TCRbeta library used unique molecular identifiers. From the PCR reads, TCRdb called clonotypes with MiXCR, one entry per CDR3 protein. The table has roughly 120,000 distinct CDR3 sequences, 23% seen once; the top ten hold 8% to 11%. The source of this sequence is a male patient between 2 and 15 years old who had a stem cell transplant for chronic granulomatous disease, so the T cells may come from the graft donor. Specimen: PBMCs, mostly from graft donor cells, collected 180 days after TCRalphabeta/CD19-depleted stem cell transplant. The rearrangement links TRBV20-1 to TRBJ2-3; 10 bases match TRBD2. Here the CDR3 DNA reads TGCAGTGCTAGAGATGCTAGCGGGAGCCACCCGCGAACAGATACGCAGTATTTT. This codes for CSARDASGSHPRTDTQYF.